These 6 T cell receptor beta chains were all obtained from the same sample, sequenced in a study of identical twins. MiXCR was run by TCRdb on the 5' RACE reads, yielding one entry per CDR3 protein. The sample carries 400,000 to 550,000 distinct CDR3 sequences, approximately 14% recorded once. These sequences were also reported in another study, on yellow fever vaccine responses in identical twins.

The specimen sequenced was CD4+ T cells sorted from blood. The receptors derive from a young woman in good health.

The chain is built from TRBV12-3 or TRBV12-4 and TRBJ2-5, with 7 bases matching TRBD1. Trimming at V came to 7 bases and at J to 2 bases, leaving 13 bases not matched to a gene. The CDR3 is made up of 16 amino acids. Written as DNA, the CDR3 is TGTGCCAGCACTCGCACAGGTCCGGGACAGCAAGAGACCCAGTACTTC. As protein: CASTRTGPGQQETQYF.

In this sample, this clonotype turned up many times. The V call is TRBV12-3 or TRBV12-4, the J call TRBJ1-1, with D unclear. With 1 base removed from V and 1 base from J, the gap between germline ends came to 7 bases. CDR3 size: 14 residues. The CDR3 here is CASSLGAGNTEAFF. In DNA, the CDR3 is TGTGCCAGCAGTTTAGGGGCTGGGAACACTGAAGCTTTCTTT.

V is TRBV3-1 and J is TRBJ2-1, with 9 bases aligning to TRBD2. Germline V gives CDR1 LGHDT, CDR2 YNNKEL (reference sequence). The CDR3 has 18 amino acids. The ends lost 11 bases at V and 4 bases at J; junction bases unmatched: 21. The CDR3 sequence is CAFRSASGTLPKYNEQFF. In nucleotides, the CDR3 is TGTGCCTTCAGATCGGCTAGCGGGACCTTACCGAAATACAATGAGCAGTTCTTC.

This clonotype has just a few counts. The chain carries TRBV6-6 and TRBJ2-1; D is perhaps TRBD2 (6 bases). The germline V gene encodes CDR1 MNHNY and CDR2 SVGAGI (reference sequence). The CDR3 is made up of 11 amino acids. The ends were cut back, 6 bases at V and 11 bases at J, with 11 bases in the middle. The CDR3 sequence: CASRLSGKQFF. The DNA for the CDR3 is TGTGCCAGCAGACTTAGCGGAAAGCAGTTCTTC.

This clonotype was detected ten times or more. The rearrangement uses TRBV5-1 and TRBJ2-7; possible D gene TRBD2, 6 bases. The germline V gene encodes CDR1 SGHRS and CDR2 YFSETQ. Trimming took off 5 bases at V and 2 bases at J, with 8 bases between the two ends. The CDR3 has 12 residues. This CDR3 is CASREGAYEQYF. CDR3 bases: TGCGCCAGCAGGGAGGGCGCCTACGAGCAGTACTTC.

This clonotype was recorded a few times. The rearrangement joins TRBV12-3 or TRBV12-4 to TRBJ2-6; TRBD1 matches 7 bases. Trimming took 4 bases from V and 0 from J; bases not matched to a gene: 12. This CDR3 contains 19 residues. The CDR3 DNA is TGTGCCAGCAGTTCTCGGGACAGCCGACTTAGCTCTGGGGCCAACGTCCTGACTTTC. It translates to CASSSRDSRLSSGANVLTF.